Listed below are T cell receptor beta chains from one sample, sequenced in a study of beta chain features in type 1 diabetes. Sequenced by immunoSEQ multiplex PCR; TCRdb stores in-frame clones only, minus some. Of 250,000 to 300,000 clones listed, around 24% are singletons. The specimen sequenced was naive CD4+ T cells from blood. Receptors were obtained from a woman aged 25-40 years with type 1 diabetes. Both conserved end residues are part of each CDR3. Fields, in order: clone size, J gene, V gene, D gene, CDR3 protein, CDR3 DNA. A D gene is named only where the DNA matches it firmly. Clone size, where shown, is once, few, many, or a class for clones that have expanded.

clone_size: .
j_call: TRBJ2-7
v_call: TRBV15
d_call: .
cdr3_aa: CATSREGGLSEQYF
cdr3_nt: TGTGCCACCAGCAGAGAGGGAGGTCTCTCCGAGCAGTACTTC

clone_size: few
j_call: TRBJ2-3
v_call: TRBV19
d_call: TRBD1
cdr3_aa: CASSPGQGADTQYF
cdr3_nt: TGTGCCAGTAGCCCGGGACAGGGAGCAGATACGCAGTATTTT

clone_size: .
j_call: TRBJ1-5
v_call: TRBV30
d_call: .
cdr3_aa: CAWSVWRNQPQHF
cdr3_nt: TGTGCCTGGAGTGTCTGGCGGAATCAGCCCCAGCATTTT

clone_size: few
j_call: TRBJ2-1
v_call: TRBV6-5
d_call: TRBD1
cdr3_aa: CASSRDSEQFF
cdr3_nt: TGTGCCAGCAGCCGGGACAGTGAGCAGTTCTTC

clone_size: few
j_call: TRBJ1-2
v_call: TRBV5-1
d_call: TRBD1
cdr3_aa: CASSLVAGRGTGYGYTF
cdr3_nt: TGCGCCAGCAGCTTGGTAGCAGGCAGGGGGACTGGCTATGGCTACACCTTC

clone_size: .
j_call: TRBJ2-5
v_call: TRBV19
d_call: TRBD1
cdr3_aa: CASSPAGGDQYF
cdr3_nt: TGTGCCAGTAGTCCCGCAGGGGGCGACCAGTACTTC

clone_size: few
j_call: TRBJ2-6
v_call: TRBV27
d_call: .
cdr3_aa: CASSRRTEPSGANVLTF
cdr3_nt: TGTGCCAGCAGTCGTCGGACAGAGCCCTCTGGGGCCAACGTCCTGACTTTC

clone_size: .
j_call: TRBJ1-4
v_call: TRBV11-2
d_call: .
cdr3_aa: CASSLSQINEKLFF
cdr3_nt: TGTGCCAGCAGCTTATCGCAGATTAATGAAAAACTGTTTTTT

clone_size: .
j_call: TRBJ1-2
v_call: TRBV29-1
d_call: TRBD1
cdr3_aa: CSVVGQGNWGYTF
cdr3_nt: TGCAGCGTTGTGGGACAGGGTAATTGGGGCTACACCTTC

clone_size: few
j_call: TRBJ2-2
v_call: TRBV11-2
d_call: .
cdr3_aa: CASSLNPEAAGELFF
cdr3_nt: TGTGCCAGCAGCCTCAACCCGGAGGCAGCCGGGGAGCTGTTTTTT

clone_size: few
j_call: TRBJ1-4
v_call: TRBV29-1
d_call: .
cdr3_aa: CSVESPDRRRLFF
cdr3_nt: TGCAGCGTTGAGAGCCCAGACAGAAGAAGACTGTTTTTT

clone_size: .
j_call: TRBJ1-2
v_call: TRBV25-1
d_call: TRBD1
cdr3_aa: CASSEQGADDGYTF
cdr3_nt: TGTGCCAGCAGTGAACAGGGGGCGGACGATGGCTACACCTTC

clone_size: .
j_call: TRBJ2-7
v_call: TRBV25-1
d_call: .
cdr3_aa: CASSNLYEQYF
cdr3_nt: TGTGCCAGCAGTAATCTCTACGAGCAGTACTTC

clone_size: few
j_call: TRBJ2-7
v_call: TRBV29-1
d_call: .
cdr3_aa: CSGVVGGYEQYF
cdr3_nt: TGCAGCGGGGTTGTGGGAGGCTACGAGCAGTACTTC

clone_size: few
j_call: TRBJ2-5
v_call: TRBV11-2
d_call: TRBD2
cdr3_aa: CASSLGGLAGEETQYF
cdr3_nt: TGTGCCAGCAGCTTAGGGGGGCTAGCGGGAGAGGAGACCCAGTACTTC

clone_size: once
j_call: TRBJ1-2
v_call: TRBV6-5
d_call: .
cdr3_aa: CASSYSSTEISYGYTF
cdr3_nt: TGTGCCAGCAGTTACTCGAGTACAGAGATTTCCTATGGCTACACCTTC

clone_size: .
j_call: TRBJ2-4
v_call: TRBV7-9
d_call: .
cdr3_aa: CASSLEPGIQYF
cdr3_nt: TGTGCCAGCAGCCTGGAACCGGGCATTCAGTACTTC

clone_size: few
j_call: TRBJ2-1
v_call: TRBV9
d_call: TRBD2
cdr3_aa: CASSGLAGESGEQFF
cdr3_nt: TGTGCCAGCAGCGGGCTAGCGGGAGAGTCAGGTGAGCAGTTCTTC

clone_size: .
j_call: TRBJ2-7
v_call: TRBV18
d_call: .
cdr3_aa: CASSPSGIRHEQYF
cdr3_nt: TGTGCCAGCTCACCATCAGGGATCCGCCACGAGCAGTACTTC

clone_size: once
j_call: TRBJ1-2
v_call: TRBV6-5
d_call: TRBD1
cdr3_aa: CASSHSGTGGYGYTF
cdr3_nt: TGTGCCAGCAGTCACTCCGGGACAGGAGGCTATGGCTACACCTTC

clone_size: .
j_call: TRBJ1-5
v_call: TRBV18
d_call: .
cdr3_aa: CASSPFPSNQPQHF
cdr3_nt: TGTGCCAGCTCACCCTTCCCTAGCAATCAGCCCCAGCATTTT

clone_size: .
j_call: TRBJ1-2
v_call: TRBV4-1
d_call: TRBD1
cdr3_aa: CASSQDPRTGANYGYTF
cdr3_nt: TGCGCCAGCAGCCAAGATCCCCGGACAGGGGCTAACTATGGCTACACCTTC

clone_size: few
j_call: TRBJ1-2
v_call: TRBV7-3
d_call: TRBD1
cdr3_aa: CASSSGQGYGYTF
cdr3_nt: TGTGCCAGCAGCTCCGGACAGGGGTATGGCTACACCTTC

clone_size: .
j_call: TRBJ2-7
v_call: TRBV28
d_call: TRBD2
cdr3_aa: CASSLFGDYYEQYF
cdr3_nt: TGTGCCAGCAGTTTATTCGGGGACTACTACGAGCAGTACTTC

clone_size: .
j_call: TRBJ2-6
v_call: TRBV28
d_call: .
cdr3_aa: CASAQGANVLTF
cdr3_nt: TGTGCCAGCGCCCAGGGGGCCAACGTCCTGACTTTC

clone_size: few
j_call: TRBJ2-5
v_call: TRBV7-9
d_call: TRBD2
cdr3_aa: CASNLGIAGVRETQYF
cdr3_nt: TGTGCCAGCAATCTTGGGATAGCGGGAGTCAGAGAGACCCAGTACTTC

clone_size: .
j_call: TRBJ2-1
v_call: TRBV5-4
d_call: .
cdr3_aa: CASSPPGERVNEQFF
cdr3_nt: TGTGCCAGCAGCCCTCCCGGGGAGAGGGTCAATGAGCAGTTCTTC

clone_size: few
j_call: TRBJ2-3
v_call: TRBV2
d_call: TRBD1
cdr3_aa: CASTWQGASDTQYF
cdr3_nt: TGTGCCAGCACGTGGCAGGGGGCATCAGATACGCAGTATTTT

clone_size: few
j_call: TRBJ2-7
v_call: TRBV6-5
d_call: TRBD2
cdr3_aa: CASRSLAGSYEQYF
cdr3_nt: TGTGCCAGCAGATCTCTAGCGGGATCCTACGAGCAGTACTTC

clone_size: .
j_call: TRBJ2-1
v_call: TRBV2
d_call: TRBD2
cdr3_aa: CASEFGQGLAGVGGEQFF
cdr3_nt: TGTGCCAGCGAATTTGGGCAGGGACTAGCGGGAGTGGGAGGTGAGCAGTTCTTC

clone_size: few
j_call: TRBJ2-1
v_call: TRBV29-1
d_call: TRBD2
cdr3_aa: CSVAGGNEQFF
cdr3_nt: TGCAGCGTTGCGGGGGGCAATGAGCAGTTCTTC

clone_size: .
j_call: TRBJ2-7
v_call: TRBV6-5
d_call: TRBD2
cdr3_aa: CASSSASGIYEQYF
cdr3_nt: TGTGCCAGCAGTTCAGCTAGCGGAATCTACGAGCAGTACTTC

clone_size: few
j_call: TRBJ2-1
v_call: TRBV18
d_call: .
cdr3_aa: CASSPGIPSGNEQFF
cdr3_nt: TGTGCCAGCTCACCGGGGATCCCTTCAGGGAATGAGCAGTTCTTC

clone_size: .
j_call: TRBJ2-2
v_call: TRBV7-9
d_call: .
cdr3_aa: CASKRDTGELFF
cdr3_nt: TGTGCCAGCAAAAGAGATACCGGGGAGCTGTTTTTT

clone_size: .
j_call: TRBJ1-1
v_call: TRBV6-5
d_call: TRBD1
cdr3_aa: CASSGTVNTEAFF
cdr3_nt: TGTGCCAGCAGTGGGACAGTAAACACTGAAGCTTTCTTT

clone_size: .
j_call: TRBJ1-6
v_call: TRBV14
d_call: .
cdr3_aa: CASPAGDNSPLHF
cdr3_nt: TGTGCCAGCCCCGCGGGGGATAATTCACCCCTCCACTTT

clone_size: .
j_call: TRBJ2-7
v_call: TRBV5-1
d_call: TRBD1
cdr3_aa: CASSLGPGQVVYEQYF
cdr3_nt: TGCGCCAGCAGCTTGGGTCCCGGACAGGTAGTCTACGAGCAGTACTTC

clone_size: .
j_call: TRBJ2-5
v_call: TRBV15
d_call: TRBD1
cdr3_aa: CATSSGTGNQETQYF
cdr3_nt: TGTGCCACCAGTTCCGGGACAGGGAACCAAGAGACCCAGTACTTC

clone_size: .
j_call: TRBJ2-3
v_call: TRBV28
d_call: .
cdr3_aa: CASRGVFRDLSTDTQYF
cdr3_nt: TGTGCCAGCAGAGGGGTTTTCCGCGACCTTAGCACAGATACGCAGTATTTT

clone_size: few
j_call: TRBJ2-5
v_call: TRBV2
d_call: TRBD2
cdr3_aa: CASRLAGGLQETQYF
cdr3_nt: TGTGCCAGCAGGTTAGCGGGAGGCCTCCAAGAGACCCAGTACTTC

clone_size: .
j_call: TRBJ1-2
v_call: TRBV29-1
d_call: .
cdr3_aa: CSVSPGELYGYTF
cdr3_nt: TGCAGCGTATCACCAGGGGAACTCTATGGCTACACCTTC

clone_size: few
j_call: TRBJ2-5
v_call: TRBV29-1
d_call: TRBD1
cdr3_aa: CSVPRDRRYQETQYF
cdr3_nt: TGCAGCGTTCCCCGGGACAGGAGATACCAAGAGACCCAGTACTTC

clone_size: few
j_call: TRBJ1-1
v_call: TRBV12-5
d_call: TRBD1
cdr3_aa: CASGGTVNTEAFF
cdr3_nt: TGTGCTAGTGGTGGGACAGTAAACACTGAAGCTTTCTTT

clone_size: .
j_call: TRBJ2-7
v_call: TRBV4-1
d_call: TRBD1
cdr3_aa: CASSNGQGAYEQYF
cdr3_nt: TGCGCCAGCAGCAATGGACAGGGAGCCTACGAGCAGTACTTC

clone_size: few
j_call: TRBJ1-5
v_call: TRBV28
d_call: .
cdr3_aa: CASSLSTGQPQHF
cdr3_nt: TGTGCCAGCAGTTTATCGACGGGGCAGCCCCAGCATTTT

clone_size: once
j_call: TRBJ2-5
v_call: TRBV20-1
d_call: TRBD1
cdr3_aa: CSRDRQETQYF
cdr3_nt: TGCAGTAGGGACAGGCAGGAGACCCAGTACTTC

clone_size: few
j_call: TRBJ1-2
v_call: TRBV29-1
d_call: .
cdr3_aa: CSVAGLYYGYTF
cdr3_nt: TGCAGCGTGGCGGGGCTCTACTATGGCTACACCTTC